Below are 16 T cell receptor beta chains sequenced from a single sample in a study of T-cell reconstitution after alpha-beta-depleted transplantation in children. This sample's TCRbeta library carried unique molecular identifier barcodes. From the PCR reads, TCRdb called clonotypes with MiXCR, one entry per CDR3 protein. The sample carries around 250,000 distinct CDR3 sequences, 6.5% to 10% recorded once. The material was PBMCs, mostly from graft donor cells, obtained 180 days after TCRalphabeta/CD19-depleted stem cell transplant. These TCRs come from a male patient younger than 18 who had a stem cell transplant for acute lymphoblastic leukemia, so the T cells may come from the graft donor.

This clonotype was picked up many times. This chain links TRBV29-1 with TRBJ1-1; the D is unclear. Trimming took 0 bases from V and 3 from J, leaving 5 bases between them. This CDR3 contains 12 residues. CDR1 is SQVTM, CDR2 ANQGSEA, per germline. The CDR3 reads CSVEDRYTEAFF. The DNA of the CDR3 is TGCAGCGTTGAAGATCGGTACACTGAAGCTTTCTTT. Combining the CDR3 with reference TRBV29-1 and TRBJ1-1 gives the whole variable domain SAVISQKPSRDICQRGTSLTIQCQVDSQVTMMFWYRQQPGQSLTLIATANQGSEATYESGFVIDKFPISRPNLTFSTLTVSNMSPEDSSIYLCSVEDRYTEAFFGQGTRLTVV.

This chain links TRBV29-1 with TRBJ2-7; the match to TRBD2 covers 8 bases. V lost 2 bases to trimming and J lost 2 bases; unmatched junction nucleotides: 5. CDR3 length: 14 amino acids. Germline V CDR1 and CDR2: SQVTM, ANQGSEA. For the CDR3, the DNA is TGCAGCGTTGAATTGGCGGGGGGCGCCTACGAGCAGTACTTC. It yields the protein CSVELAGGAYEQYF.

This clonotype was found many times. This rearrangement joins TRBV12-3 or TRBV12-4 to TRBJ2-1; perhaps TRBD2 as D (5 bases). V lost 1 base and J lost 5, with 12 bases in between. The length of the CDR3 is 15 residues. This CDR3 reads CASSLGRFSNNEQFF. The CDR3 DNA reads TGTGCCAGCAGTTTAGGGAGGTTTTCTAACAATGAGCAGTTCTTC.

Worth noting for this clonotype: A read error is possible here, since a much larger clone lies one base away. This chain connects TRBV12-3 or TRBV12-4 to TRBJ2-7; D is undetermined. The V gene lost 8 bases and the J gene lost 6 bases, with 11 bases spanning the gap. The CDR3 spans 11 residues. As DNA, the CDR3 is TGTGCCAGCCTAGTGGGCCTCGAGCAGTACTTC. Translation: CASLVGLEQYF.

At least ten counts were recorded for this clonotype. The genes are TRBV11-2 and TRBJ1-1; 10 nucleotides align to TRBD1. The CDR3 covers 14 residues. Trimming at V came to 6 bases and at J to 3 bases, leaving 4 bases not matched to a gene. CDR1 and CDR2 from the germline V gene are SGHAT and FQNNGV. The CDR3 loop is CASRRGTGDTEAFF. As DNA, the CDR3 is TGTGCCAGCAGGAGGGGGACAGGGGACACTGAAGCTTTCTTT. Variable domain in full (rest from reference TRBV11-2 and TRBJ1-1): EAGVAQSPRYKIIEKRQSVAFWCNPISGHATLYWYQQILGQGPKLLIQFQNNGVVDDSQLPKDRFSAERLKGVDSTLKIQPAKLEDSAVYLCASRRGTGDTEAFFGQGTRLTVV.

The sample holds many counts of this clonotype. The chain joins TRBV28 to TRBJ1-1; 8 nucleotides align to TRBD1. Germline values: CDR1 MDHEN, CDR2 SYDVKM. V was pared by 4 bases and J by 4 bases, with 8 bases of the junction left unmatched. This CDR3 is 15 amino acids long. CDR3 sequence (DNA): TGTGCCAGCAGTTCCCCCTGGACAGGGAGCACTGAAGCTTTCTTT. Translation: CASSSPWTGSTEAFF.

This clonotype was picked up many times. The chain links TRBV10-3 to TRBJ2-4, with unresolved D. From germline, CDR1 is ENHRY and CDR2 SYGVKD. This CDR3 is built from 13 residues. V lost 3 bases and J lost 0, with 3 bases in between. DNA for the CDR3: TGTGCCATCAGTGATTTAGCCAAAAACATTCAGTACTTC. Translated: CAISDLAKNIQYF.

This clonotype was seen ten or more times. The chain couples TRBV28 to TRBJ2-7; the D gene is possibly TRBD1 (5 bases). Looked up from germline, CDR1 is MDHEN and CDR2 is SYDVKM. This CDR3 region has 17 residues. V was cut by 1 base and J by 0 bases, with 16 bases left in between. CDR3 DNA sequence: TGTGCCAGCAGTTTATCGGCCCAGGGAAGGATCTCCTACGAGCAGTACTTC. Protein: CASSLSAQGRISYEQYF.

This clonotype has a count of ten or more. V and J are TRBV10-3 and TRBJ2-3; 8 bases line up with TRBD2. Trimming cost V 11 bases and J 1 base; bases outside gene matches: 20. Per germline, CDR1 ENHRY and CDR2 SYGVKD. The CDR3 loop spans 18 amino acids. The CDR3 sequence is CASGLTSAIWGGTDTQYF. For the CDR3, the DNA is TGTGCCTCAGGACTGACTAGCGCGATTTGGGGGGGCACAGATACGCAGTATTTT.

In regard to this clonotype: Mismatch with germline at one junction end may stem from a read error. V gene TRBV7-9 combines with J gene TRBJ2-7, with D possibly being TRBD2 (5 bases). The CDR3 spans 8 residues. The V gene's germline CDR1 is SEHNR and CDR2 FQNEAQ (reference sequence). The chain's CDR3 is CSSSSAVF. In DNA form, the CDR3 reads TGTTCCAGCAGCTCAGCGGTCTTC. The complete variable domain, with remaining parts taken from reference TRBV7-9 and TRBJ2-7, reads DTGVSQNPRHKITKRGQNVTFRCDPISEHNRLYWYRQTLGQGPEFLTYFQNEAQLEKSRLLSDRFSAERPKGSFSTLEIQRTEQGDSAMYLCSSSSAVFGPGTRLTVT.

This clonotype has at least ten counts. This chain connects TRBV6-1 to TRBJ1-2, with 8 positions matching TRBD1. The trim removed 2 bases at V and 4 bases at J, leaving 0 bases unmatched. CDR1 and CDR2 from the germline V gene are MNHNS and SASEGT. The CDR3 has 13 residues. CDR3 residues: CASSEQGAYGYTF. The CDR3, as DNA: TGTGCCAGCAGTGAACAGGGGGCCTATGGCTACACCTTC.

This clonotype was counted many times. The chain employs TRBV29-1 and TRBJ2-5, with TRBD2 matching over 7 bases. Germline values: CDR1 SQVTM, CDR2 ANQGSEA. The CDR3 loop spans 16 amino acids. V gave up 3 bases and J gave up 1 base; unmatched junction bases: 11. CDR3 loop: CSVDQRGPARQETQYF. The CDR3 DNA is TGCAGCGTTGACCAGCGGGGCCCCGCTCGCCAAGAGACCCAGTACTTC.

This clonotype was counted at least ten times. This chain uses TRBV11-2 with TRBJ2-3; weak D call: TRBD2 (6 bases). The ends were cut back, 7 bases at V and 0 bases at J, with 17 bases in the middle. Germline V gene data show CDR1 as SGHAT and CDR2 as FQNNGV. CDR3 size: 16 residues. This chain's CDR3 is CASTRTRGPSTDTQYF. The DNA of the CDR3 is TGTGCCAGCACCCGCACGCGGGGACCAAGCACAGATACGCAGTATTTT. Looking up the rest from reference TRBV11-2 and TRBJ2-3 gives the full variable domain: EAGVAQSPRYKIIEKRQSVAFWCNPISGHATLYWYQQILGQGPKLLIQFQNNGVVDDSQLPKDRFSAERLKGVDSTLKIQPAKLEDSAVYLCASTRTRGPSTDTQYFGPGTRLTVL.

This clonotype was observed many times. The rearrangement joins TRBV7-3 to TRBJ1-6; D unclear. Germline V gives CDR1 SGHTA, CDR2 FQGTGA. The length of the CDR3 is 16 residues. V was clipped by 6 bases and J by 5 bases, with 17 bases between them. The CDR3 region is CASSREGGDHNSPLHF. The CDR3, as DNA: TGTGCCAGCAGTCGAGAGGGTGGGGATCATAATTCACCCCTCCACTTT.

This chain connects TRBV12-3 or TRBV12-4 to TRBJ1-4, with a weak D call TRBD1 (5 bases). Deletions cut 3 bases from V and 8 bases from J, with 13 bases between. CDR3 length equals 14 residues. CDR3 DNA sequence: TGTGCCAGCAGTTTTTATCAGGGACGGGAAAAACTGTTTTTT. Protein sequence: CASSFYQGREKLFF.

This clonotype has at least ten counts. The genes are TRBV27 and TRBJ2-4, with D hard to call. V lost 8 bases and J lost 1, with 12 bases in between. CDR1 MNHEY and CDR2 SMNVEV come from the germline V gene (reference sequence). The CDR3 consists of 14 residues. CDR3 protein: CASRGLGAKNIQYF. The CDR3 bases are TGTGCCAGCCGAGGTTTGGGGGCCAAAAACATTCAGTACTTC.